The clone carrying this T cell receptor (beta chain) has a count of ten or more. What it binds is unknown. This sample stems from a study of blood T cells in healthy people across ages. Regarding the study as a whole: Aged donors had fewer naive CD4+ cells and lower diversity than long-lived donors.

The CDR3 length is 16 residues. Trimming cost V 6 bases and J 5 bases; bases outside gene matches: 7. The germline gives CDR1 SGHKS, CDR2 YYEKEE (reference sequence). Primed by a sample-barcoded 5' primer and a J-beta primer mix, a second PCR proceeded for roughly 7 to 11 cycles. With 12 random nucleotides, a template-switch adaptor tagged each individual cDNA molecule. TCRdb reanalysed the 5' RACE reads using MiXCR and keeps one entry per CDR3 protein. The sample carries about 1,800,000 distinct CDR3 sequences, roughly 30% recorded once. This clonotype was obtained from a woman in her twenties or thirties in good health. Sequencing input: blood. V is TRBV5-5 and J is TRBJ2-5; 16 bases match TRBD2. The CDR3 protein is CASIGTSGGARETQYF. The CDR3 region has the DNA TGTGCCAGCATCGGGACTAGCGGGGGGGCTAGGGAGACCCAGTACTTC.